This T cell receptor (beta chain) comes out of a study of Ad26.COV2.S vaccination and SARS-CoV-2 variants. General study points: Comparable non-spike TCR breadth was observed in vaccine and placebo recipients.

Treatment reported: about 20 received Ad26.COV2.S at low or high dose, single or two shots; about five received placebo; per-sample allocation not given. The samples date from day 63 after the first vaccine or placebo injection. Only in-frame clones appear in the TCRdb table, and some are missing; sequencing was by immunoSEQ multiplex PCR. The sample shows roughly 270,000 clones, approximately 87% of them seen only once. Remarks on this clone: The antigen is not known.

V shed 3 bases, J shed 4 bases, and the junction held 6 bases outside the gene matches. The CDR3 runs to 15 residues. Germline lookup yields CDR1 SGHAT and CDR2 FQNNGV. The gene calls are TRBV11-2 and TRBJ1-1, with 9 bases matching TRBD1. Sequencing used peripheral blood, obtained in a trial of Ad26.COV2.S vaccine versus placebo. The receptor was derived from a person between 18 and 60 years old who received the Ad26.COV2.S COVID-19 vaccine or a placebo. CDR3 sequence reads: CASSFSETGGTEAFF. The CDR3 DNA follows: TGTGCCAGCAGCTTCTCCGAGACAGGGGGCACTGAAGCTTTCTTT.